Given below is one T cell receptor (beta chain) in context. This clone was detected once. No antigen is known for it. No qualities accompany the bases; no much larger clone lies one base away. One collaborating source in Seattle enrolled patients during active infection and followed them longitudinally through the course of disease. The collaborating institutions used their own protocols to collect whole blood in K2EDTA tubes. Collaborator samples were shipped for TCRbeta analysis as frozen whole blood, isolated PBMCs, or DNA extracted from either sample type. These data come from a study of blood T cell repertoires in COVID-19 (dated by TCRdb to about 2020). With regard to the full study: Samples covering the acute and convalescent phases of COVID-19 were provided by collaborators in the United States, Italy and Spain. The prospective study material was composed of cDNA or gDNA derived from T cells, B-cell-depleted T cells, or PBMCs. The dataset comprised deeply sampled blood TCRbeta repertoires from subjects exposed to, actively infected with, or recovered from COVID-19. The repertoires were made available in a free public database intended to serve as a resource for research on the immune response to SARS-CoV-2. The samples were drawn from the first 160 participants of the ongoing ImmuneRACE study and from some 1,300 subjects provided by 6 global collaborators. A de-identified subject ID, COVID-19 status, age in years and sex were almost always included in the sample metadata. HLA class I and class II types, where available, came from metadata supplied by the sample provider rather than from assay-based typing. Overall study outcomes, separate from this receptor: How much clinical and demographic metadata was included differed by source and by participant, and the metadata was provided uncurated.

TCRbeta CDR3 regions were amplified from genomic DNA using the immunoSEQ Assay, a bias-controlled multiplex PCR. The original pipeline was this. Within the assay, amplification of reference gene primers was used to estimate how many nucleated cells each sample contained. To quantify the absolute abundance of each unique TCRbeta CDR3 rearrangement, sequence reads were collapsed and filtered. For each sample, productive Simpson clonality was calculated as the square root of Simpson's diversity index over productive rearrangements. TCRdb retrieved this table from immuneACCESS and kept in-frame rearrangements only. Not all clones are present; in checked studies, unresolved V genes account for under half, and no reason is known for the remainder. The V and J calls and clone size come from that table; D and trimming were worked out from the DNA. Across this sample there are about 170,000 clones, with 84% seen only once. The ten largest clones take up approximately 15% of the sample.

According to the germline V gene, CDR1 reads MNHEY and CDR2 reads SVGAGI. The V end gives up 6 bases and the J end 5 bases, leaving 4 bases in the junction not matched to a gene. The CDR3 spans 14 residues, from the cysteine through the phenylalanine. The kept DNA is CDR3 alone, 42 bases in frame from the first base. The chain couples TRBV6-5 to TRBJ2-2, with 9 central nucleotides matching TRBD2. This TCR derives from a woman in her sixties or seventies with COVID-19, enrolled during active disease. Sequencing used peripheral blood. The DNA sequence reads TGTGCCAGCAGGGGACTAGCAAAGACCGGGGAGCTGTTTTTT. It translates as CASRGLAKTGELFF.